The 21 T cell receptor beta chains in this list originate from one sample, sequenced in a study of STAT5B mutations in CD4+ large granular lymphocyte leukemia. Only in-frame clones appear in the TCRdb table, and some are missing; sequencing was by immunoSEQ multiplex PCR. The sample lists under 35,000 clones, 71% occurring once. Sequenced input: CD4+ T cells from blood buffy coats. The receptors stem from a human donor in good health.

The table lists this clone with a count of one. CDR3 in amino acids: CASSAGTGGETQYF. The CDR3 bases are TGTGCCAGCTCCGCCGGGACAGGGGGGGAGACCCAGTACTTC. The chain employs TRBV27 and TRBJ2-5; 11 positions agree with TRBD1. Germline V gives CDR1 MNHEY, CDR2 SMNVEV (reference sequence). Losses at the gene ends were 8 bases for V and 5 bases for J; bases not matched to a gene: 7. CDR3 length: 14 amino acids.

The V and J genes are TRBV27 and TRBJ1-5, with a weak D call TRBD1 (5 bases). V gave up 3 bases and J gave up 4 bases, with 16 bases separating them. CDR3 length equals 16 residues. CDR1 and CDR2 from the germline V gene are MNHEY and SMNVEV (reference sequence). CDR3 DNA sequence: TGTGCCAGCAGTTTGCAGGGCGTGGGTAGAAATCAGCCCCAGCATTTT. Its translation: CASSLQGVGRNQPQHF.

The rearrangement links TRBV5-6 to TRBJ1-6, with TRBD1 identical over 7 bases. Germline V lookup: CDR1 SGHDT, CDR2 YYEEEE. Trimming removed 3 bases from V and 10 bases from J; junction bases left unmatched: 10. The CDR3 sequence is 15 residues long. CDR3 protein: CASSSGQSLRSPLHF. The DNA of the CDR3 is TGTGCCAGCAGCTCGGGACAGAGCCTTCGGTCACCCCTCCACTTT.

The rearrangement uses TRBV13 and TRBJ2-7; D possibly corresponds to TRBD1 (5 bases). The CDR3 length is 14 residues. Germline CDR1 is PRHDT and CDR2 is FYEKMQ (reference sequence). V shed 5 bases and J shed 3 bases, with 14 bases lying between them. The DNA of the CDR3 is TGTGCCAGCAGCGTCTCGGACAAAGGCTACGAGCAGTACTTC. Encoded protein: CASSVSDKGYEQYF.

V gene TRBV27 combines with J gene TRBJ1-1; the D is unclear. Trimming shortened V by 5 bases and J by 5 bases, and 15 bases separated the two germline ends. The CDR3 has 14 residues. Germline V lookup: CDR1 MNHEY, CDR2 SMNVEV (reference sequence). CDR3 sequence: CASSPWIDVTEAFF. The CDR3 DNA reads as TGTGCCAGCAGTCCGTGGATCGACGTGACTGAAGCTTTCTTT.

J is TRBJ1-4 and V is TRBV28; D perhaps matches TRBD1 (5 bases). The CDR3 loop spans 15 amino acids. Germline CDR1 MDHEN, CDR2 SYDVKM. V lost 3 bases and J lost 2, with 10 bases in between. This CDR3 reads CASSFSRGTNEKLFF. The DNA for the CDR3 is TGTGCCAGCAGTTTCTCCCGGGGGACTAATGAAAAACTGTTTTTT.

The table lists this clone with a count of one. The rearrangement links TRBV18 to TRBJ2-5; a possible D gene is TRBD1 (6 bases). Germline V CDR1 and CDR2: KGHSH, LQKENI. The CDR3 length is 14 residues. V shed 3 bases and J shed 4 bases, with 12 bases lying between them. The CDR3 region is CASSPLGAGETQYF. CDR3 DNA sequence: TGTGCCAGCTCACCGTTGGGGGCAGGAGAGACCCAGTACTTC.

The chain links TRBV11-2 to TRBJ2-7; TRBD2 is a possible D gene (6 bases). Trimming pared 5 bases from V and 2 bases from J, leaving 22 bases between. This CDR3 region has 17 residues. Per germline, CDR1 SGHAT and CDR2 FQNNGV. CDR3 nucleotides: TGTGCCAGCAGCCCGGGACTGGCTCCGAAAGGGGCCTACGAGCAGTACTTC. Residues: CASSPGLAPKGAYEQYF.

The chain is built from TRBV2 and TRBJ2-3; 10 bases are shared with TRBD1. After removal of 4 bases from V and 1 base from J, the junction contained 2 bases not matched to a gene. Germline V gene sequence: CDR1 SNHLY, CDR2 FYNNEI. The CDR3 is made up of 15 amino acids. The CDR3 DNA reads TGTGCCAGCAGTGGACAGGGGGCGGGCACAGATACGCAGTATTTT. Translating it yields CASSGQGAGTDTQYF.

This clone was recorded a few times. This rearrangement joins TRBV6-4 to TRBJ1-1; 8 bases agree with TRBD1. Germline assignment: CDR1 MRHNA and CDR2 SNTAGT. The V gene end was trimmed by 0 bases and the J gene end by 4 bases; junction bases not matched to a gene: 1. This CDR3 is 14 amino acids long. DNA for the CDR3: TGTGCCAGCAGTGACTCGGACAGGGCCACTGAAGCTTTCTTT. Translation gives CASSDSDRATEAFF.

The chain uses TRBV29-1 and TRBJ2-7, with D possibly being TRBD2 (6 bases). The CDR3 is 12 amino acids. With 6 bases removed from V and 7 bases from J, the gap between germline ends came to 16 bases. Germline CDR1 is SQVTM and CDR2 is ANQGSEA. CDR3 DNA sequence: TGCAGCGTCCATACGGCGGGGCTAGAGCAGTACTTC. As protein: CSVHTAGLEQYF.

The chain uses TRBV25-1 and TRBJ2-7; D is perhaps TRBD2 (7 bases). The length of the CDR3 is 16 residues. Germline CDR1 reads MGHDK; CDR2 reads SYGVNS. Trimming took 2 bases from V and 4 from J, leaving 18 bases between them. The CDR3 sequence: CASSEAAGASLYEQYF. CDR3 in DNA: TGTGCCAGCAGTGAAGCGGCGGGGGCCTCACTGTACGAGCAGTACTTC.

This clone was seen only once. In nucleotides, the CDR3 is TGTGCCAGCAGCGTCCTACAGGGGGCTTACAATGAGCAGTTCTTC. Translation: CASSVLQGAYNEQFF. This chain joins TRBV9 and TRBJ2-1, with 9 bases aligning to TRBD1. CDR1 is SGDLS and CDR2 is YYNGEE in the germline V gene. The length of the CDR3 is 15 residues. The trim removed 2 bases at V and 4 bases at J, leaving 4 bases unmatched.

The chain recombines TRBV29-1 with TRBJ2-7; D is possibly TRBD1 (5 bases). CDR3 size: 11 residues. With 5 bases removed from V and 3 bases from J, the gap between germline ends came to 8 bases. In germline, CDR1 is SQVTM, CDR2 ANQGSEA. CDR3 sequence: CSVSTVYEQYF. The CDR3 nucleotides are TGCAGCGTTTCGACAGTCTACGAGCAGTACTTC.

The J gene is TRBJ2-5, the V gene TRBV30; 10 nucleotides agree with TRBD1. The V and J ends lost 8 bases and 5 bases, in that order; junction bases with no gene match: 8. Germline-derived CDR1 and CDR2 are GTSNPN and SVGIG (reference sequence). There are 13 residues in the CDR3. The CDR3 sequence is CAQSTGGRETQYF. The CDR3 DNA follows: TGTGCCCAGTCGACAGGGGGCCGGGAGACCCAGTACTTC. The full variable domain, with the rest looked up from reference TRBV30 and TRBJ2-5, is SQTIHQWPATLVQPVGSPLSLECTVEGTSNPNLYWYRQAAGRGLQLLFYSVGIGQISSEVPQNLSASRPQDRQFILSSKKLLLSDSGFYLCAQSTGGRETQYFGPGTRLLVL.

The CDR3 DNA reads TGTGCCAGCAGCGCCGGCCCCTATGGGACTGAAGCTTTCTTT. Its translation is CASSAGPYGTEAFF. This chain links TRBV9 with TRBJ1-1; D unresolved. CDR3 size: 14 residues. V lost 3 bases and J lost 5, with 14 bases in between. CDR1 is SGDLS and CDR2 is YYNGEE in the germline V gene.

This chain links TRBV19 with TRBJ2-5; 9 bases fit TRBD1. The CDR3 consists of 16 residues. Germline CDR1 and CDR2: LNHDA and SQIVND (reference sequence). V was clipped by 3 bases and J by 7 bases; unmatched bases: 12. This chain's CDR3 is CASSMRQGDLGGTQYF. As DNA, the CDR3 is TGTGCCAGTAGTATGAGACAGGGGGACCTAGGTGGGACCCAGTACTTC.

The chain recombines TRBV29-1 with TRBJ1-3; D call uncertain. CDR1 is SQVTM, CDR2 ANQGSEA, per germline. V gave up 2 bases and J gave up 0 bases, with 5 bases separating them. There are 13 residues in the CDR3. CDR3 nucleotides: TGCAGCGTTGAAAAGTTCTCTGGAAACACCATATATTTT. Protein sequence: CSVEKFSGNTIYF.

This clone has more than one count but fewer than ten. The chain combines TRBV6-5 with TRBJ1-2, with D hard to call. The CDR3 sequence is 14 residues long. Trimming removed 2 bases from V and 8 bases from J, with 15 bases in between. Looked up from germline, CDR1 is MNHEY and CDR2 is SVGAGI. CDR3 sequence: CASSYMSGVGGYTF. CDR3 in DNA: TGTGCCAGCAGTTACATGAGCGGGGTGGGGGGCTACACCTTC.

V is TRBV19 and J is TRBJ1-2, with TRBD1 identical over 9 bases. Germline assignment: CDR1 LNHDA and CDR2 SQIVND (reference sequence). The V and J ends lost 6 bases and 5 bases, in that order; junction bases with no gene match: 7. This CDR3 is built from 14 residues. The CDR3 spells CASRGQGLIYGYTF. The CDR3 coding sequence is TGTGCCAGTAGGGGACAGGGACTGATATATGGCTACACCTTC.

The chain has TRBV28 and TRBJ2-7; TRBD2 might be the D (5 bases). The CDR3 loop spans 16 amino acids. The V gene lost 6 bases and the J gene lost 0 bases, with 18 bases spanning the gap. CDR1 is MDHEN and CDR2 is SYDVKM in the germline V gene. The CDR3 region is CASRATRAESSYEQYF. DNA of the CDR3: TGTGCCAGCAGAGCCACGAGGGCAGAGAGCTCCTACGAGCAGTACTTC.